This passage covers 24 T cell receptor beta chains from one sample sequenced in a study of blood T cell repertoires in COVID-19. Assay used: immunoSEQ multiplex PCR; TCRdb lists only in-frame clones, some missing. The repertoire holds 250,000 to 350,000 clones, with 88% as singletons. Specimen: peripheral blood. These TCRs come from a man younger than 35 with active or convalescent COVID-19.

The chain uses TRBV6-6 and TRBJ2-5; D remains ambiguous. In germline, CDR1 is MNHNY, CDR2 SVGAGI (reference sequence). V was pared by 5 bases and J by 5 bases, with 24 bases between. This CDR3 is 17 amino acids long. The CDR3 here is CASSQSPPTSLPETQYF. CDR3 nucleotides: TGTGCCAGCAGTCAAAGCCCCCCGACATCTCTCCCCGAGACCCAGTACTTC.

This rearrangement joins TRBV7-8 to TRBJ2-5; D is possibly TRBD2 (7 bases). CDR3 length equals 15 residues. Between the trimmed V and J ends, which lost 7 bases and 2 bases, there was a span of 17 bases. Looked up from germline, CDR1 is SGHVS and CDR2 is FQNEAQ. The CDR3 reads CASTSGDTIQETQYF. The DNA of the CDR3 is TGTGCCAGCACAAGCGGGGACACCATACAAGAGACCCAGTACTTC.

The genes are TRBV2 and TRBJ1-3; 9 positions agree with TRBD1. Germline CDR1 SNHLY, CDR2 FYNNEI. V trimming: 7 bases; J trimming: 0 bases; junction bases outside the gene matches: 4. The CDR3 is made up of 15 amino acids. The CDR3 sequence is CASNPDRGSGNTIYF. The CDR3 DNA follows: TGTGCCAGCAATCCGGACAGGGGCTCTGGAAACACCATATATTTT.

The genes are TRBV5-6 and TRBJ1-6; 7 nucleotides agree with TRBD1. Trimming cost V 0 bases and J 6 bases; bases outside gene matches: 6. The CDR3 is made up of 16 amino acids. Germline lookup yields CDR1 SGHDT and CDR2 YYEEEE. The CDR3 protein is CASSLAGGGSNSPLHF. CDR3 sequence (DNA): TGTGCCAGCAGCTTGGCCGGAGGGGGCAGTAATTCACCCCTCCACTTT.

This clone was seen just once. This chain links TRBV5-1 with TRBJ1-3; a possible D gene is TRBD1 (6 bases). This CDR3 spans 18 amino acids. Germline V CDR1 and CDR2: SGHRS, YFSETQ. V gave up 1 base and J gave up 2 bases, with 19 bases separating them. In DNA, the CDR3 is TGCGCCAGCAGCTTGAGGTCGGACAGCCCAGGCCCTGGAAACACCATATATTTT. It encodes CASSLRSDSPGPGNTIYF.

CDR3 in DNA: TGTGCCAGTCTCCAGGGGACGGGAACTGAAGCTTTCTTT. It translates to CASLQGTGTEAFF. The chain carries TRBV6-6 and TRBJ1-1; tentative D call: TRBD1 (6 bases). This CDR3 comprises 13 residues. Per the germline V gene, CDR1 is MNHNY and CDR2 is SVGAGI (reference sequence). The ends were cut back, 9 bases at V and 5 bases at J, with 16 bases in the middle.

CDR3 loop: CASSMWGQDMNTEAFF. The CDR3 DNA follows: TGTGCCAGCAGTATGTGGGGGCAGGACATGAACACTGAAGCTTTCTTT. J is TRBJ1-1 and V is TRBV27, with a tentative D call TRBD1 (6 bases). The CDR3 covers 16 residues. Trimming stripped 5 bases from V and 0 bases from J, with 16 bases between. Germline lookup yields CDR1 MNHEY and CDR2 SMNVEV (reference sequence).

In this sample, this clone is medium-sized. The chain couples TRBV6-4 to TRBJ2-2; D may be TRBD2 (5 bases). The CDR3 extends over 14 amino acids. The germline V gene has CDR1 MRHNA and CDR2 SNTAGT. The ends were cut back, 2 bases at V and 5 bases at J, with 9 bases in the middle. DNA for the CDR3: TGTGCCAGCAGTGACAAGGGAGCGACCGGGGAGCTGTTTTTT. Protein sequence: CASSDKGATGELFF.

This chain links TRBV14 with TRBJ2-2; D is possibly TRBD1 (6 bases). With 11 bases removed from V and 3 bases from J, the gap between germline ends came to 13 bases. Germline-derived CDR1 and CDR2 are SGHDN and FVKESK. The CDR3 sequence is 13 residues long. In DNA, the CDR3 is TGTGCCTGCTCAGGACAGCACACCGGGGAGCTGTTTTTT. Its protein is CACSGQHTGELFF.

V gene TRBV12-3 or TRBV12-4 combines with J gene TRBJ2-1; no clear D gene. The germline V and J ends were trimmed by 6 bases and 8 bases, with 14 bases remaining between them. The CDR3 length is 13 residues. The CDR3 is CASSPESGDEQFF. For the CDR3, the DNA is TGTGCCAGCAGCCCCGAATCAGGCGATGAGCAGTTCTTC.

This sequence joins TRBV3-1 (or the pseudogene TRBV3-2) and TRBJ2-7, with unresolved D. The ends were cut back, 1 base at V and 5 bases at J, with 6 bases in the middle. The CDR3 covers 12 residues. Germline CDR1 reads LGHDT; CDR2 reads YNNKEL (reference sequence). The CDR3 DNA reads TGTGCCAGCAGCCAAGCAGGCCACGAGCAGTACTTC. Its translation: CASSQAGHEQYF.

The chain is built from TRBV19 and TRBJ1-1, with a weak D call TRBD1 (6 bases). The germline V gene encodes CDR1 LNHDA and CDR2 SQIVND (reference sequence). V lost 7 bases and J 0 bases, leaving 12 bases between the germline ends. The CDR3 has 14 amino acids. CDR3 nucleotide sequence: TGTGCCAGTACCTTCCAGGGGCTGAACACTGAAGCTTTCTTT. Amino acid sequence: CASTFQGLNTEAFF.

The rearrangement uses TRBV19 and TRBJ1-2; the match to TRBD1 covers 10 bases. This CDR3 is 17 amino acids long. Germline values: CDR1 LNHDA, CDR2 SQIVND (reference sequence). The junction had 19 bases not matched to a gene; V was cut back by 8 bases and J by 7 bases. The CDR3 bases are TGTGCCAGTTCTAGGAGAGTCCGGGACAGGGGCCGGAGTGGCTACACCTTC. Protein product: CASSRRVRDRGRSGYTF.

Here the CDR3 reads CASNMGAYRGNLLEKLFF. DNA of the CDR3: TGTGCCAGTAACATGGGCGCGTACAGGGGTAATCTCCTAGAAAAACTGTTTTTT. The V and J genes are TRBV19 and TRBJ1-4; TRBD1 matches at 7 bases. V dropped 7 bases and J dropped 8; count of bases not matched to a gene: 22. Germline lookup yields CDR1 LNHDA and CDR2 SQIVND (reference sequence). This CDR3 is 18 amino acids long.

The chain couples TRBV7-2 to TRBJ2-2; the match to TRBD2 covers 12 bases. This CDR3 is 16 amino acids long. The V and J ends lost 4 bases and 6 bases, in that order; junction bases with no gene match: 6. Germline-derived CDR1 and CDR2 are SGHTA and FQGNSA. The CDR3, as DNA: TGTGCCAGCAGCTCAAAGTCTAGCGGGGGGGCCGGGGAGCTGTTTTTT. Translating gives CASSSKSSGGAGELFF.

This clone was seen only once. This chain uses TRBV2 with TRBJ1-6, with D maybe TRBD1 (5 bases). The CDR3 sequence is 16 residues long. The V end was cut by 1 base, the J end by 9 bases, with 16 bases between. CDR1 and CDR2 from the germline V gene are SNHLY and FYNNEI. The CDR3: CASSEGGPGLGSPLHF. In DNA form, the CDR3 reads TGTGCCAGCAGTGAAGGGGGCCCGGGTCTGGGTTCACCCCTCCACTTT.

This clone showed up just once. The chain combines TRBV6-5 with TRBJ2-7; D is possibly TRBD2 (7 bases). V was shortened by 5 bases and J by 0 bases, with 14 bases between the two germline ends. The CDR3 spans 15 residues. In germline, CDR1 is MNHEY, CDR2 SVGAGI. DNA for the CDR3: TGTGCCAGCAGTCAACGGGGGGCAAGCTCCTACGAGCAGTACTTC. It encodes CASSQRGASSYEQYF.

CDR3 amino acids: CASSGPPGNTEAFF. In DNA, the CDR3 is TGTGCCAGCAGCGGCCCGCCCGGGAACACTGAAGCTTTCTTT. J is TRBJ1-1 and V is TRBV9, with unresolved D. V was trimmed by 3 bases and J by 1 base, leaving 10 bases between them. The CDR3 spans 14 residues. The germline V gene has CDR1 SGDLS and CDR2 YYNGEE. Filled out from reference TRBV9 and TRBJ1-1, the complete variable domain reads DSGVTQTPKHLITATGQRVTLRCSPRSGDLSVYWYQQSLDQGLQFLIQYYNGEERAKGNILERFSAQQFPDLHSELNLSSLELGDSALYFCASSGPPGNTEAFFGQGTRLTVV.

V and J are TRBV7-3 and TRBJ2-3; the D is unclear. V was shortened by 5 bases and J by 3 bases, with 15 bases between the two germline ends. Germline assignment: CDR1 SGHTA and CDR2 FQGTGA. There are 15 residues in the CDR3. CDR3 loop: CASSHNRGTTDTQYF. CDR3 nucleotides: TGTGCCAGCAGCCACAACCGAGGAACAACAGATACGCAGTATTTT.

The rearrangement uses TRBV28 and TRBJ1-5; D is possibly TRBD1 (5 bases). Germline CDR1 MDHEN, CDR2 SYDVKM. V dropped 6 bases and J dropped 2 bases, with 17 bases sitting between them. The CDR3 runs 16 residues. The chain's CDR3 is CASRPEGRGRNQPQHF. In DNA form, the CDR3 reads TGTGCCAGCAGGCCGGAGGGGCGGGGACGCAATCAGCCCCAGCATTTT.

CDR3 residues: CASREQGGSYEQYF. As DNA, the CDR3 is TGCGCCAGCAGGGAACAGGGGGGATCCTACGAGCAGTACTTC. The chain uses TRBV10-2 and TRBJ2-7, with 8 bases that match TRBD1. This CDR3 has 14 residues. Trimming removed 6 bases from V and 1 base from J; junction bases left unmatched: 5. Germline loops: CDR1 WSHSY, CDR2 SAAADI.

The chain employs TRBV19 and TRBJ1-2, with no clear D. The CDR3 consists of 13 residues. CDR1 is LNHDA and CDR2 is SQIVND in the germline V gene (reference sequence). Between the trimmed V and J ends, which lost 0 bases and 13 bases, there was a span of 15 bases. CDR3 bases: TGTGCCAGTAGTATAGACAGCCCGGAGAAAGGCACCTTC. Its translation: CASSIDSPEKGTF.

Comments on this clone: Other nucleotide sequences in the sample specify the same CDR3. The CDR3 region is CASSREYQETQYF. The DNA for the CDR3 is TGCGCCAGCAGCCGGGAGTACCAAGAGACCCAGTACTTC. The chain joins TRBV4-1 to TRBJ2-5, with TRBD2 as a possible D gene (5 bases). V lost 4 bases and J lost 0, with 6 bases in between. Germline V gene sequence: CDR1 MGHRA, CDR2 YSYEKL. CDR3 length: 13 amino acids.

The chain uses TRBV6-1 and TRBJ2-7; 8 bases agree with TRBD2. V shed 10 bases, J shed 6 bases, and the junction held 8 bases outside the gene matches. This CDR3 spans 12 amino acids. Germline assignment: CDR1 MNHNS and CDR2 SASEGT. CDR3 amino acids: CATNGGAGEQYF. CDR3 coding DNA: TGTGCCACGAACGGGGGGGCGGGCGAGCAGTACTTC.